These 4 T cell receptor beta chains were all obtained from the same sample, sequenced in a study of cytomegalovirus exposure and HLA in healthy donors. PCR employed 60 Vbeta and 13 Jbeta primers. Profiled with immunoSEQ multiplex PCR; TCRdb holds only in-frame clones, not every one. The table lists fewer than 150,000 clones, over 65% of them singletons. Source material: PBMCs. These receptors were taken from a woman younger than 30 in good health and CMV-seronegative.

CDR3 sequence: CARSENRVLRAFF. The CDR3 region has the DNA TGTGCCAGAAGCGAAAACAGGGTTTTGAGGGCTTTCTTT. The chain recombines TRBV5-3 with TRBJ1-1, with D possibly being TRBD1 (6 bases). TRBV5-3 is classed as an ORF, of uncertain function. Trimming cost V 4 bases and J 11 bases, with 18 bases left between them. The CDR3 is 13 amino acids.

This clone was seen just once. The gene calls are TRBV4-1 and TRBJ2-3; the match to TRBD2 covers 7 bases. V lost 4 bases and J lost 4; bases outside the gene matches: 2. The CDR3 runs 13 residues. Germline loops: CDR1 MGHRA, CDR2 YSYEKL. In DNA, the CDR3 is TGCGCCAGCAGCCGGGGGGGACCAGATACGCAGTATTTT. Residues: CASSRGGPDTQYF.

The chain combines TRBV19 with TRBJ1-4; TRBD1 matches 8 bases. The CDR3 has 15 residues. V trimming: 5 bases; J trimming: 9 bases; junction bases outside the gene matches: 11. CDR1 is LNHDA, CDR2 SQIVND, per germline (reference sequence). The CDR3 loop reads CASSPFGTGDQKLFF. The CDR3 DNA reads as TGTGCCAGTAGTCCTTTCGGGACAGGCGACCAAAAACTGTTTTTT. Combining the CDR3 with reference TRBV19 and TRBJ1-4 gives the whole variable domain DGGITQSPKYLFRKEGQNVTLSCEQNLNHDAMYWYRQDPGQGLRLIYYSQIVNDFQKGDIAEGYSVSREKKESFPLTVTSAQKNPTAFYLCASSPFGTGDQKLFFGSGTQLSVL.

The table lists this clone with a count of one. The V and J genes are TRBV7-9 and TRBJ1-1, with D possibly being TRBD1 (6 bases). Germline CDR1 is SEHNR and CDR2 is FQNEAQ (reference sequence). Between the trimmed V and J ends, which lost 4 bases and 2 bases, there was a span of 8 bases. The CDR3 sequence is 13 residues long. CDR3 loop: CASSYRDNTEAFF. The CDR3 DNA reads as TGTGCCAGCAGCTACAGGGATAACACTGAAGCTTTCTTT. Variable domain in full (rest from reference TRBV7-9 and TRBJ1-1): DTGVSQNPRHKITKRGQNVTFRCDPISEHNRLYWYRQTLGQGPEFLTYFQNEAQLEKSRLLSDRFSAERPKGSFSTLEIQRTEQGDSAMYLCASSYRDNTEAFFGQGTRLTVV.